This TCR beta chain was found in a study of Ad26.COV2.S vaccination and SARS-CoV-2 variants. The wider study: Of the COV1001 trial arms, the Ad26.COV2.S arm included the donor. Findings of the study overall: Vaccinated and placebo-treated recipients had similar non-spike TCR breadth. Substantial breadth was reported for post-vaccination spike-specific CD8+ and CD4+ T cells.

Treatment: roughly 19 received Ad26.COV2.S at low or high dose, single or two shots; roughly five received placebo; per-sample allocation not given. Sampling occurred on day 63 after the first vaccine or placebo injection. TCRdb's table, derived via immunoSEQ multiplex PCR, lists solely in-frame clones and lacks some. The sample has about 400,000 clones; about 91% are singletons. Germline V gene lookup returns CDR1 MDHEN and CDR2 SYDVKM. V shed 5 bases and J 12 bases; nucleotides not matched to a gene: 9. This CDR3 region has 13 residues. As regards this clone: Its specificity is not known.

The sample consisted of peripheral blood, taken in a trial of Ad26.COV2.S vaccine versus placebo. The sequence was obtained from a person aged 18-65 years who received the Ad26.COV2.S COVID-19 vaccine or a placebo. V is TRBV28 and J is TRBJ2-1; TRBD2 agrees at 8 bases. The CDR3 region is CASSTREGSRQFF. The CDR3, as DNA: TGTGCCAGCAGTACCCGGGAGGGCTCTAGGCAGTTCTTC. The complete variable domain, with remaining parts taken from reference TRBV28 and TRBJ2-1, reads DVKVTQSSRYLVKRTGEKVFLECVQDMDHENMFWYRQDPGLGLRLIYFSYDVKMKEKGDIPEGYSVSREKKERFSLILESASTNQTSMYLCASSTREGSRQFFGPGTRLTVL.